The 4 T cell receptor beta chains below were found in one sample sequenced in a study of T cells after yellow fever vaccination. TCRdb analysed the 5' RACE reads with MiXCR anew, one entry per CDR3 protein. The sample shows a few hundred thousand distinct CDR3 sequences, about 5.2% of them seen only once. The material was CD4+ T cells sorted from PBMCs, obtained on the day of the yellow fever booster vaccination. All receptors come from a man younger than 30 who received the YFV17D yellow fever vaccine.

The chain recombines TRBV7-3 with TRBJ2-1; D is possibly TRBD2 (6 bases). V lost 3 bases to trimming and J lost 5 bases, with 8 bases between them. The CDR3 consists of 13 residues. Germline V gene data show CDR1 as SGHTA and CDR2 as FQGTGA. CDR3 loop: CASSFRGNNEQFF. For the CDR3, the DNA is TGTGCCAGCAGCTTTCGGGGGAACAATGAGCAGTTCTTC.

The DNA for the CDR3 is TGTGCCAGCAGCTTCTCCGGTCCCACTGAAGCTTTCTTT. The encoded protein is CASSFSGPTEAFF. The chain joins TRBV7-2 to TRBJ1-1; D gene unclear. This CDR3 comprises 13 residues. V gave up 3 bases and J gave up 4 bases, with 9 bases separating them. The germline V gene has CDR1 SGHTA and CDR2 FQGNSA.

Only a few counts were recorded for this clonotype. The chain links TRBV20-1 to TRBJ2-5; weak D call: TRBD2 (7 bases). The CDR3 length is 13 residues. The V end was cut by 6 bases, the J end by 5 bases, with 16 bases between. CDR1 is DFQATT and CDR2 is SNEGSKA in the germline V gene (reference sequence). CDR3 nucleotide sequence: TGCAGTGCGTCGGGGGGCCCAGCCGAGACCCAGTACTTC. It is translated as CSASGGPAETQYF.

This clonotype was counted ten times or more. The CDR3 here is CASSRREFVGYTF. As DNA, the CDR3 is TGTGCCAGCAGCCGCCGGGAGTTCGTAGGCTACACCTTC. This chain uses TRBV12-3 or TRBV12-4 with TRBJ1-2; no definite D call. This CDR3 contains 13 residues. Between the trimmed V and J ends, which lost 6 bases and 8 bases, there was a span of 16 bases.